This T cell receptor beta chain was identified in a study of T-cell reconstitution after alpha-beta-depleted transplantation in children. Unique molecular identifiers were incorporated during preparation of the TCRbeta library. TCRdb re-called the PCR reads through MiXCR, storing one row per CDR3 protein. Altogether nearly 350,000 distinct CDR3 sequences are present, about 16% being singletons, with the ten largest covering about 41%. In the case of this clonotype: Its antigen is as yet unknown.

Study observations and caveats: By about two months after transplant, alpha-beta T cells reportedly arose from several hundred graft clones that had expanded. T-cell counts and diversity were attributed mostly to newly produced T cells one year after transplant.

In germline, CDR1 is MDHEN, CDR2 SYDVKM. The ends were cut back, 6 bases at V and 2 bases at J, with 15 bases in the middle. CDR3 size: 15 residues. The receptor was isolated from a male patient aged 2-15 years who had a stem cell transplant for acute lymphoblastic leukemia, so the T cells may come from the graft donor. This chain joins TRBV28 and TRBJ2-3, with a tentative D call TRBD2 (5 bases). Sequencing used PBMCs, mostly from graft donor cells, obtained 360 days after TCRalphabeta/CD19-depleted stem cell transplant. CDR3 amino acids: CASSPIEGDTDTQYF. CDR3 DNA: TGTGCCAGCAGCCCCATTGAGGGAGACACAGATACGCAGTATTTT.